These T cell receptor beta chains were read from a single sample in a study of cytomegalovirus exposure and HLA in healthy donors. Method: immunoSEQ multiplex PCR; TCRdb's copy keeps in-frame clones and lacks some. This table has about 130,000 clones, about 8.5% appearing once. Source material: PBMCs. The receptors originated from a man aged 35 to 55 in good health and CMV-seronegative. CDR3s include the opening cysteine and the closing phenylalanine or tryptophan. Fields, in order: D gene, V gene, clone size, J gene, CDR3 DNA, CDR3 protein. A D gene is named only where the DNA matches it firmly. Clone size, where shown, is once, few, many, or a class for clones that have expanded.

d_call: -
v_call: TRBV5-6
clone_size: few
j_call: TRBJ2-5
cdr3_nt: TGTGCCAGCAGCTCCCCAGGGTTTAACTACCAAGAGACCCAGTACTTC
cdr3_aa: CASSSPGFNYQETQYF

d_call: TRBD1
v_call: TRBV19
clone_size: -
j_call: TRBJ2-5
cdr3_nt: TGTGCCAGTAGGAAGGGGACAGGACAAGAGACCCAGTACTTC
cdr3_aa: CASRKGTGQETQYF

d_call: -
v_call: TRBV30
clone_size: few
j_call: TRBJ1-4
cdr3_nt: TGTGCCTGGAGTATCAGTGAAAAACTGTTTTTT
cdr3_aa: CAWSISEKLFF

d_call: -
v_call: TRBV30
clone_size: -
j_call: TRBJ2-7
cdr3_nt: TGTGCCTGGAGTGTGCTATCAGGGGCGAGAAACGAACAGTACTTC
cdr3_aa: CAWSVLSGARNEQYF

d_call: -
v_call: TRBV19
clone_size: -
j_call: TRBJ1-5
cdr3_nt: TGTGCCAGTACTGTAGGAATAGGAGGCAATCAGCCCCAGCATTTT
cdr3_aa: CASTVGIGGNQPQHF

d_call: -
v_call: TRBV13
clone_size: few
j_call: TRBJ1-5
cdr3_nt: TGTGCCAGCAGCCAACAGGTTTTTCAGCCCCAGCATTTT
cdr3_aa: CASSQQVFQPQHF

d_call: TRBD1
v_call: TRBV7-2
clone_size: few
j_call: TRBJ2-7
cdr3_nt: TGTGCCAGCAGCTTAGTCCGGCAGGGGGCCTCCTACGAGCAGTACTTC
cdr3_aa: CASSLVRQGASYEQYF

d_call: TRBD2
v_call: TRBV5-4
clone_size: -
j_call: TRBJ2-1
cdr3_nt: TGTGCCAGCAGCTTTTACTGGGGGGGGACCTCCTACAATGAGCAGTTCTTC
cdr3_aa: CASSFYWGGTSYNEQFF

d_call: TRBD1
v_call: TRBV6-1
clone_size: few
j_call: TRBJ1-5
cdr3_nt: TGTGCCAGCAGTGCTGGGACAGGGGGGGGTCAGCCCCAGCATTTT
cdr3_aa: CASSAGTGGGQPQHF

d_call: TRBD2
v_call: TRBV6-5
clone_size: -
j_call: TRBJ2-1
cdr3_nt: TGTGCCAGCAGTAGGACTAGCGGGGTATACAATGAGCAGTTCTTC
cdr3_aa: CASSRTSGVYNEQFF